The sample holds a few counts of the clone carrying this TCR beta chain. Cohorts were determined from participant-reported clinical history. Original methodology: Amplification with reference gene primers provided the estimates of nucleated cell counts. Using immunoSEQ multiplex PCR, the repertoire was profiled, and TCRdb retains in-frame clones only, with some absent. The DNA was the basis for D and trimming; V, J and clone size are from that table. The sample holds a few hundred thousand clones; roughly 85% are singletons and the top ten take roughly 3.8%. These data come from a study of blood T cell repertoires in COVID-19. For the study at large: From T cells, B-cell-depleted T cells, or PBMCs came the material, which was cDNA or gDNA.

Germline V gene lookup returns CDR1 MNHEY and CDR2 SVGEGT. V shed 6 bases, J shed 3 bases, and the junction held 3 bases outside the gene matches. This CDR3 contains 15 residues. Material: PBMCs or T cells enriched from blood (not recorded which). The rearrangement joins TRBV6-2 or TRBV6-3 to TRBJ2-7, with 15 bases identical to TRBD2. This sequence originates from a woman between 40 and 50 years old with acute COVID-19. CDR3 sequence: CASSGTSGRFYEQYF. In nucleotides, the CDR3 is TGTGCCAGCAGCGGGACTAGCGGGAGGTTCTACGAGCAGTACTTC.